Below, 25 T cell receptor beta chains from the same sample are listed, as sequenced in a study of blood T cell repertoires in COVID-19. This table comes from immunoSEQ multiplex PCR, and its TCRdb copy is limited to in-frame clones, with some not included. In the table there are 250,000 to 300,000 clones, approximately 88% of which are singletons. Sequenced sample: peripheral blood. Receptors were obtained from a woman between 25 and 40 years old who had recovered from COVID-19.

The genes are TRBV6-6 and TRBJ2-2, with 7 bases aligning to TRBD2. CDR1 is MNHNY and CDR2 is SVGAGI in the germline V gene (reference sequence). J was trimmed by 2 bases and V by 2 bases; bases with no gene match: 5. The CDR3 length is 16 residues. The CDR3 region is CASSYGRGSNTGELFF. In DNA form, the CDR3 reads TGTGCCAGCAGTTACGGGAGGGGTAGTAACACCGGGGAGCTGTTTTTT.

On this clone itself: At one end, the junction sequence differs from germline, possibly due to a read error. This sequence joins TRBV20-1 and TRBJ1-2; 8 bases align to TRBD1. From germline, CDR1 is DFQATT and CDR2 SNEGSKA (reference sequence). The CDR3 sequence is 11 residues long. CDR3 region: CTSGGASGYTF. As DNA, the CDR3 is TGTACCTCAGGGGGCGCGAGTGGCTACACCTTC.

A note on this clone: Other nucleotide sequences in the sample specify the same CDR3. This rearrangement joins TRBV28 to TRBJ1-5, with D perhaps matching TRBD1 (5 bases). V was clipped by 2 bases and J by 4 bases, with 9 bases between them. CDR1 MDHEN and CDR2 SYDVKM come from the germline V gene. The length of the CDR3 is 14 residues. As DNA, the CDR3 is TGTGCCAGCAGTTTAGGGGGGTCGAATCAGCCCCAGCATTTT. It codes for CASSLGGSNQPQHF.

The CDR3 DNA is TGTGCCAGCAGCTTAGCGGACATCACAGATACGCAGTATTTT. Amino acid sequence: CASSLADITDTQYF. The genes are TRBV7-2 and TRBJ2-3; a possible D gene is TRBD1 (5 bases). The CDR3 sequence is 14 residues long. V was shortened by 0 bases and J by 2 bases, with 6 bases between the two germline ends. CDR1 and CDR2 from the germline V gene are SGHTA and FQGNSA.

With regard to this clone: The limits of the CDR3 on the DNA are not certain, so only TCRdb's listed CDR3 is given. The genes are TRBV27 and TRBJ1-4; the listed D gene, TRBD1, was not tested against the DNA. Germline V gene sequence: CDR1 MNHEY, CDR2 SMNVEV (reference sequence). A total of 14 residues make up the CDR3, ends included. The CDR3 is CASSSSDSNEKLFF.

This clone has a single count. This sequence joins TRBV10-3 and TRBJ1-6; D remains unclear. The V and J ends lost 6 bases and 5 bases respectively, with 14 bases between them. CDR3 size: 15 residues. Germline V lookup: CDR1 ENHRY, CDR2 SYGVKD. The CDR3 DNA reads as TGTGCCATCAGCGCCCGGGAGGCTAATAATTCACCCCTCCACTTT. As protein: CAISAREANNSPLHF.

The chain carries TRBV6-1 and TRBJ1-2; no reliable D call. The germline V gene encodes CDR1 MNHNS and CDR2 SASEGT. This CDR3 region has 14 residues. V lost 2 bases and J lost 4, with 11 bases in between. The CDR3, as DNA: TGTGCCAGCAGTGAATTGTCCAGGATCTATGGCTACACCTTC. Translated, it gives CASSELSRIYGYTF.

This chain links TRBV28 with TRBJ2-5, with D perhaps matching TRBD2 (5 bases). This CDR3 is built from 14 residues. In germline, CDR1 is MDHEN, CDR2 SYDVKM. Trimming took 6 bases from V and 5 from J, leaving 16 bases between them. The CDR3 protein is CASRLVAGRETQYF. CDR3 nucleotides: TGTGCCAGCAGACTAGTAGCCGGTAGGGAGACCCAGTACTTC. Full variable domain (outside the CDR3, taken from reference TRBV28 and TRBJ2-5): DVKVTQSSRYLVKRTGEKVFLECVQDMDHENMFWYRQDPGLGLRLIYFSYDVKMKEKGDIPEGYSVSREKKERFSLILESASTNQTSMYLCASRLVAGRETQYFGPGTRLLVL.

The V and J genes are TRBV19 and TRBJ1-5, with D tentatively TRBD1 (5 bases). The CDR3 has 16 residues. Trimming removed 2 bases at V and 6 bases at J, with 17 bases between. Germline V gives CDR1 LNHDA, CDR2 SQIVND (reference sequence). CDR3 in amino acids: CASSITQGWGGQPQHF. CDR3 DNA: TGTGCCAGTAGTATAACCCAGGGCTGGGGAGGTCAGCCCCAGCATTTT.

This chain joins TRBV24-1 and TRBJ2-3; D gene uncertain. The CDR3 has 13 amino acids. Trimming pared 5 bases from V and 2 bases from J, leaving 7 bases between. The germline gives CDR1 KGHDR, CDR2 SFDVKD. Here the CDR3 reads CATSVGATDTQYF. The CDR3 DNA follows: TGTGCCACCAGTGTTGGAGCCACAGATACGCAGTATTTT.

The rearrangement joins TRBV28 to TRBJ2-5, with TRBD1 identical over 10 bases. Germline lookup yields CDR1 MDHEN and CDR2 SYDVKM. Trimming at V came to 2 bases and at J to 3 bases, leaving 6 bases not matched to a gene. CDR3 size: 16 residues. The CDR3 nucleotides are TGTGCCAGCAGTTTAGGGACAGGGGCAGGGGAAGAGACCCAGTACTTC. Amino acid sequence: CASSLGTGAGEETQYF.

The chain is built from TRBV29-1 and TRBJ2-5; D ambiguous. From germline, CDR1 is SQVTM and CDR2 ANQGSEA. The CDR3 spans 13 residues. V was cut by 6 bases and J by 4 bases, with 15 bases left in between. In DNA form, the CDR3 reads TGCAGCGTCGGGTCAAGAGACGGAGAGACCCAGTACTTC. Translation: CSVGSRDGETQYF.

The chain couples TRBV4-1 to TRBJ2-6; the D gene is possibly TRBD2 (7 bases). Germline CDR1 is MGHRA and CDR2 is YSYEKL. The CDR3 totals 19 residues. Trimming took off 1 base at V and 0 bases at J, with 16 bases between the two ends. The DNA of the CDR3 is TGCGCCAGCAGCCAAGTCCAGGGGCGCGGGAGCTCTGGGGCCAACGTCCTGACTTTC. Translation gives CASSQVQGRGSSGANVLTF.

This clone appeared once. J is TRBJ1-2 and V is TRBV2; 9 nucleotides align to TRBD1. V lost 8 bases to trimming and J lost 4 bases; unmatched junction nucleotides: 14. The CDR3 is 16 residues long. Germline V CDR1 and CDR2: SNHLY, FYNNEI. This CDR3 is CASLGQGEGGPYGYTF. CDR3 DNA: TGTGCCAGCCTGGGACAGGGAGAAGGGGGCCCCTATGGCTACACCTTC.

The chain joins TRBV4-2 to TRBJ1-1; the match to TRBD1 covers 12 bases. Trimming took 4 bases from V and 3 from J; bases not matched to a gene: 6. CDR3 length: 16 amino acids. The germline gives CDR1 LGHNA, CDR2 YNFKEQ. The CDR3, as DNA: TGTGCCAGCAGCCGGGACAGGGGGCAGTTGTACACTGAAGCTTTCTTT. Residues: CASSRDRGQLYTEAFF.

V is TRBV21-1 and J is TRBJ2-7; whether TRBD1, the table's D call, matches the DNA was not checked. TRBV21-1 is designated a pseudogene. The CDR3 sequence is 14 residues long. The CDR3 nucleotides read TGTGCCAGCAGCAAAGAGTGCAGGCCCTACGAGCAGTACTTC. This translates into CASSKECRPYEQYF.

This clone was found once. CDR3 amino acids: CASSPVSDTQYF. CDR3 sequence (DNA): TGTGCCAGCAGCCCAGTTTCGGATACGCAGTATTTT. V and J are TRBV7-9 and TRBJ2-3; D ambiguous. Germline V gives CDR1 SEHNR, CDR2 FQNEAQ (reference sequence). The V end was cut by 5 bases, the J end by 6 bases, with 9 bases between. This CDR3 is built from 12 residues.

The genes are TRBV28 and TRBJ1-1, with D perhaps matching TRBD1 (6 bases). There are 14 residues in the CDR3. Trimming stripped 4 bases from V and 3 bases from J, with 12 bases between. Per the germline V gene, CDR1 is MDHEN and CDR2 is SYDVKM. The CDR3 nucleotides read TGTGCCAGCAGTTGGACTGGGGGCTACACTGAAGCTTTCTTT. This sequence encodes CASSWTGGYTEAFF.

The chain recombines TRBV7-3 with TRBJ2-3; 10 positions match TRBD1. Losses at the gene ends were 5 bases for V and 2 bases for J; bases not matched to a gene: 10. The CDR3 extends over 17 amino acids. Germline CDR1 reads SGHTA; CDR2 reads FQGTGA. CDR3 sequence reads: CASSAMAGTGDTDTQYF. CDR3 bases: TGTGCCAGCAGCGCGATGGCCGGGACAGGGGACACAGATACGCAGTATTTT.

This clone came up once. This chain joins TRBV10-3 and TRBJ2-2; 8 positions agree with TRBD1. The V and J ends lost 6 bases and 5 bases, in that order; junction bases with no gene match: 11. CDR1 is ENHRY, CDR2 SYGVKD, per germline. The CDR3 length is 16 residues. CDR3 sequence reads: CAIRGGTGSQTGELFF. The CDR3 DNA reads TGTGCCATCAGGGGTGGGACAGGTTCTCAAACCGGGGAGCTGTTTTTT.

The chain recombines TRBV6-2 or TRBV6-3 with TRBJ1-6; 11 nucleotides line up with TRBD1. CDR3 length: 15 amino acids. Per the germline V gene, CDR1 is MNHEY and CDR2 is SVGEGT. Losses at the gene ends were 4 bases for V and 9 bases for J; bases not matched to a gene: 5. The CDR3 bases are TGTGCCAGCAGTTGGACAGGGGGCGCCGGTTCACCCCTCCACTTT. Amino acids: CASSWTGGAGSPLHF.

As regards this clone: Other DNA variants within this sample encode the same CDR3. The chain uses TRBV28 and TRBJ2-7; 8 positions agree with TRBD2. V was pared by 3 bases and J by 5 bases, with 0 bases of the junction left unmatched. The CDR3 spans 12 residues. Germline V gene lookup returns CDR1 MDHEN and CDR2 SYDVKM. The CDR3: CASSFGGDEQYF. The CDR3 DNA is TGTGCCAGCAGTTTCGGGGGGGACGAGCAGTACTTC.

The chain couples TRBV14 to TRBJ2-5, with 9 bases matching TRBD1. The CDR3 has 14 amino acids. Germline V gene sequence: CDR1 SGHDN, CDR2 FVKESK. V was pared by 2 bases and J by 9 bases, with 7 bases of the junction left unmatched. Here the CDR3 DNA reads TGTGCCAGCAGCCAACGCCGGACAGGGGAGGCCCAGTACTTC. It specifies CASSQRRTGEAQYF. Full variable domain (remainder filled in from reference TRBV14 and TRBJ2-5): EAGVTQFPSHSVIEKGQTVTLRCDPISGHDNLYWYRRVMGKEIKFLLHFVKESKQDESGMPNNRFLAERTGGTYSTLKVQPAELEDSGVYFCASSQRRTGEAQYFGPGTRLLVL.

This sequence joins TRBV29-1 and TRBJ1-4; D not certain. Deletions cut 6 bases from V and 6 bases from J, with 20 bases between. The CDR3 runs to 15 residues. Germline CDR1 and CDR2: SQVTM and ANQGSEA. CDR3 bases: TGCAGCGTCACCTTCCGTGGGCGCTTGGATGAAAAACTGTTTTTT. It yields the protein CSVTFRGRLDEKLFF. Looking up the rest from reference TRBV29-1 and TRBJ1-4 gives the full variable domain: SAVISQKPSRDICQRGTSLTIQCQVDSQVTMMFWYRQQPGQSLTLIATANQGSEATYESGFVIDKFPISRPNLTFSTLTVSNMSPEDSSIYLCSVTFRGRLDEKLFFGSGTQLSVL.

The genes are TRBV3-1 (or the pseudogene TRBV3-2) and TRBJ2-7, with D tentatively TRBD1 (5 bases). This CDR3 is built from 14 residues. Per germline, CDR1 LGHDT and CDR2 YNNKEL (reference sequence). V was shortened by 0 bases and J by 6 bases, with 12 bases between the two germline ends. In DNA form, the CDR3 reads TGTGCCAGCAGCCAAGATCTAGGGGATTCCGAGCAGTACTTC. This sequence encodes CASSQDLGDSEQYF.